A selection of T cell receptor beta chains follows, all from one sample in a study of shared clonotypes between healthy human individuals. The method was immunoSEQ multiplex PCR; TCRdb's version includes in-frame clones alone and lacks a portion of them. There are approximately 1.5 million clones in the sample; 98% occur only once, and 0.4% to 0.55% lies in the top ten. Sequenced material: naive CD4+ T cells sorted from blood. The receptor set was obtained from a man between 25 and 39 years old in good health. The CDR3 runs from the conserved cysteine through the conserved F or W. A D gene is named only where the DNA matches it firmly. The listing skips clone size in some rows; elsewhere it reads once, few, many or a size class.

clone_size d_call j_call v_call cdr3_nt cdr3_aa
- - TRBJ1-5 TRBV9 TGTGCCAGCAGCGTAGGGGCGGGTGGTGGCCAGCCCCAGCATTTT CASSVGAGGGQPQHF
- TRBD1 TRBJ2-5 TRBV5-1 TGCGCCAGCAGCCAATTACAGGGGGCGAGGGAGACCCAGTACTTC CASSQLQGARETQYF
- - TRBJ1-2 TRBV19 TGTGCCAGTAGTGGGGGACCGTATGGCTACACCTTC CASSGGPYGYTF
- TRBD2 TRBJ2-1 TRBV10-1 TGCGCCTGCGGGAGTGAGCAGTTCTTC CACGSEQFF
many - TRBJ1-2 TRBV6-6 TGTGCCAGCAGTTCTACAGGGTACGACTATGGCTACACCTTC CASSSTGYDYGYTF
- - TRBJ2-5 TRBV7-8 TGTGCCAGCAGCTTCGGAGCCAGGGGATACGAGACCCAGTACTTC CASSFGARGYETQYF
- - TRBJ2-1 TRBV18 TGTGCCAGCTCACCTTTTGGCGCCTCGGGCACCTACAATGAGCAGTTCTTC CASSPFGASGTYNEQFF
- - TRBJ2-7 TRBV5-1 TGCGCCAGCAGCTTGACGGCGGGAAGGGACGAGCAGTACTTC CASSLTAGRDEQYF
- - TRBJ2-5 TRBV4-2 TGTGCCAGCAGCCAAGACTTGGCCCAAGAGACCCAGTACTTC CASSQDLAQETQYF
- TRBD2 TRBJ2-1 TRBV5-1 TGCGCCAGCAGCTCATTAGGGGGACTAGCGGGAGATCGTGAGCAGTTCTTC CASSSLGGLAGDREQFF
- - TRBJ2-7 TRBV5-4 TGTGCCAGCAGCTTAGACGGGGGAGGTCTGGGCGAGCAGTACTTC CASSLDGGGLGEQYF
- TRBD1 TRBJ2-7 TRBV15 TGTGCCACCCTTCGCGGGACAGGGCCCTACGAGCAGTACTTC CATLRGTGPYEQYF
- - TRBJ1-5 TRBV5-6 TGTGCCAGCAGCCGCGGAGATAGCAATCAGCCCCAGCATTTT CASSRGDSNQPQHF
- - TRBJ1-2 TRBV28 TGTGCCAGCAGTTTATTGGGGAGTGGCTACACCTTC CASSLLGSGYTF
- - TRBJ2-7 TRBV5-4 TGTGCCAGCAGCATAGACGCCTTTTACGAGCAGTACTTC CASSIDAFYEQYF
- TRBD1 TRBJ2-2 TRBV29-1 TGCAGCGCCCCCGGACAGGGAAACACCGGGGAGCTGTTTTTT CSAPGQGNTGELFF
- - TRBJ2-5 TRBV5-1 TGCGCCAGCAGCTTGGGAGGGAACCAAGAGACCCAGTACTTC CASSLGGNQETQYF
- - TRBJ2-1 TRBV10-3 TGTGCCATCAGTGAGTCTGGGCTCGGTACAGGGAGCAATGAGCAGTTCTTC CAISESGLGTGSNEQFF
- TRBD1 TRBJ2-4 TRBV9 TGTGCCAGCAGCGTAGGACAGGGGGCCAAAAACATTCAGTACTTC CASSVGQGAKNIQYF
- TRBD1 TRBJ1-2 TRBV5-4 TGTGCCAGCAGCTTGGAAGGGACAGGGAGTCGGGGCTACACCTTC CASSLEGTGSRGYTF
- - TRBJ2-7 TRBV20-1 TGCAGTGCACTCAAAGCCTTCGAGCAGTACTTC CSALKAFEQYF
- - TRBJ2-6 TRBV4-3 TGCGCCAGCAGCCAAGCGACGCGCCCTGGGGCCAACGTCCTGACTTTC CASSQATRPGANVLTF
- TRBD1 TRBJ1-1 TRBV10-3 TGTGCCATCAGTCGGGGACAGGACAGGGAATCTTTCTTT CAISRGQDRESFF
- - TRBJ2-3 TRBV29-1 TGCAGCGTTGATGGTGCAGGGGCCCCCACAGATACGCAGTATTTT CSVDGAGAPTDTQYF
- - TRBJ2-7 TRBV7-2 TGTGCCAGCAGCTTACTGAGGTCCCTCTCCTACGAGCAGTACTTC CASSLLRSLSYEQYF
- TRBD2 TRBJ2-1 TRBV10-3 TGTGCCATCAGGGAAGCGGGAGGGTCCTACAATGAGCAGTTCTTC CAIREAGGSYNEQFF
- TRBD1 TRBJ2-2 TRBV7-6 TGTGCCAGCAGCGCAGGACAGGCGACCGGGGAGCTGTTTTTT CASSAGQATGELFF
- TRBD1 TRBJ1-2 TRBV7-2 TGTGCCAGCAGCCTGGCCGGACAGGCGTATGGCTACACCTTC CASSLAGQAYGYTF
- - TRBJ2-7 TRBV14 TGTGCCAGCAGCCAGGCCCCCCCATCCTACGAGCAGTACTTC CASSQAPPSYEQYF
once - TRBJ2-7 TRBV10-3 TGTGCCATCAGTGAGTTCGAAGGATCCGGTTACGAGCAGTACTTC CAISEFEGSGYEQYF
- - TRBJ2-1 TRBV2 TGTGCCAGTGGTGGGGGTGGCTCCTACAATGAGCAGTTCTTC CASGGGGSYNEQFF
- TRBD1 TRBJ2-1 TRBV18 TGTGCCAGCTCATCTACAGGGGACAATGAGCAGTTCTTC CASSSTGDNEQFF
once TRBD1 TRBJ2-3 TRBV6-1 TGTGCCAGCAGCCAGACAGGGCGTACAGATACGCAGTATTTT CASSQTGRTDTQYF
- - TRBJ1-2 TRBV6-5 TGTGCCAGCAGAGCGAGGGGGGGCGCAGGTGGCTACACCTTC CASRARGGAGGYTF
- - TRBJ1-1 TRBV18 TGTGCCAGCTCACCGCTTCAAGGACAAGGTGAAGCTTTCTTT CASSPLQGQGEAFF
- TRBD2 TRBJ2-1 TRBV27 TGTGCCAGCAGTCCTATCAGGACTAGCGGGTCCTACAATGAGCAGTTCTTC CASSPIRTSGSYNEQFF
- TRBD1 TRBJ2-3 TRBV5-8 TGTGCCAGCAGTTTACCGGGGACAGGGTTCGCAGATACGCAGTATTTT CASSLPGTGFADTQYF
- - TRBJ1-2 TRBV28 TGTGCCAGCAGCCTCAGGGCGGGCTATGGCTACACCTTC CASSLRAGYGYTF
- TRBD2 TRBJ2-1 TRBV19 TGTGCCAGTAGTATTCGGACTAGCGGGAGGGAGGGCAATGAGCAGTTCTTC CASSIRTSGREGNEQFF
- - TRBJ1-1 TRBV14 TGTGCCAGCAGCCAAGTACTAGGGGGGGAGAACACTGAAGCTTTCTTT CASSQVLGGENTEAFF
- TRBD1 TRBJ2-7 TRBV5-6 TGTGCCAGCAGCCTCGCGGACAGGGCGCAATCGGAGCAGTACTTC CASSLADRAQSEQYF
- - TRBJ2-2 TRBV4-3 TGCGCCAGCAGCGTTGGGGCGGGACCCAAGACGGGCGGGGAGCTGTTTTTT CASSVGAGPKTGGELFF
- - TRBJ2-3 TRBV10-3 TGTGCCATGGCATACAACACGGGGTCAGATACGCAGTATTTT CAMAYNTGSDTQYF
- TRBD1 TRBJ2-7 TRBV11-2 TGTGCCAGCAGCTTAGGCAGGGGGCGCTCCTACGAGCAGTACTTC CASSLGRGRSYEQYF
- - TRBJ2-7 TRBV30 TGTGCCTGGAGTGTACAGGTTGGGGGGGAGCAGTACTTC CAWSVQVGGEQYF
- TRBD2 TRBJ2-7 TRBV28 TGTGCCAGCAGTTCCCAATCGGCCGGACTAGCGTCGGTCTACGAGCAGTACTTC CASSSQSAGLASVYEQYF
- TRBD2 TRBJ2-1 TRBV30 TGTGCCGGGGGACTTGGGACTAGCGGGAACTACAATGAGCAGTTCTTC CAGGLGTSGNYNEQFF
- - TRBJ1-3 TRBV19 TGTGCCAGTAGTATTTTCGGAGAAGCAAACACCATATATTTT CASSIFGEANTIYF
- TRBD2 TRBJ2-1 TRBV28 TGTGCCAGCAGTTTATTGGGACTAGCGGACTCCTACAATGAGCAGTTCTTC CASSLLGLADSYNEQFF
- - TRBJ1-1 TRBV6-1 TGTGCCAGCAGTGATCGCGGGGCCCCGAACACTGAAGCTTTCTTT CASSDRGAPNTEAFF
- - TRBJ1-3 TRBV5-1 TGCGCCAGCAGCCTGGGGGGAGGAAACACCATATATTTT CASSLGGGNTIYF
- TRBD2 TRBJ2-1 TRBV5-6 TGTGCCAGCAGCTTCTGGACTAGCGGGAGAAGCCTTGAGCAGTTCTTC CASSFWTSGRSLEQFF
- TRBD2 TRBJ2-3 TRBV14 TGTGCCAGCAGCCAAGAAGCGGGGATATGGGGCACAGATACGCAGTATTTT CASSQEAGIWGTDTQYF
- - TRBJ1-1 TRBV5-5 TGTGCCAGCAGCTTCGGTGGGAGGACTGAAGCTTTCTTT CASSFGGRTEAFF
- TRBD1 TRBJ2-7 TRBV6-5 TGTGCCAGCAGTCCCTTGACAGGGGGAAACTACGAGCAGTACTTC CASSPLTGGNYEQYF